Listed here are 14 T cell receptor beta chains from one sample, sequenced in a study of blood T cell repertoires in COVID-19. TCRdb's table, derived via immunoSEQ multiplex PCR, lists solely in-frame clones and lacks some. The repertoire has around 270,000 clones, 88% of them found once; the top ten carry over 2.5%. Input material: PBMCs or T cells enriched from blood (not recorded which). The receptor set was obtained from a woman in her thirties or forties who had been exposed to COVID-19.

The J gene is TRBJ2-5, the V gene TRBV7-9, with D possibly matching TRBD1 (5 bases). The V end was cut by 1 base, the J end by 3 bases, with 12 bases between. CDR1 is SEHNR and CDR2 is FQNEAQ in the germline V gene (reference sequence). The CDR3 length is 15 residues. The chain's CDR3 is CASSLGTATEETQYF. As DNA, the CDR3 is TGTGCCAGCAGCTTAGGAACAGCGACAGAAGAGACCCAGTACTTC. The variable domain in full, completed from reference TRBV7-9 and TRBJ2-5, reads DTGVSQNPRHKITKRGQNVTFRCDPISEHNRLYWYRQTLGQGPEFLTYFQNEAQLEKSRLLSDRFSAERPKGSFSTLEIQRTEQGDSAMYLCASSLGTATEETQYFGPGTRLLVL.

The chain links TRBV9 to TRBJ2-5; 7 bases are a match to TRBD1. Germline V gene data show CDR1 as SGDLS and CDR2 as YYNGEE. Unmatched junction bases numbered 15, after V lost 0 bases and J lost 4 bases. The length of the CDR3 is 18 residues. CDR3 nucleotide sequence: TGTGCCAGCAGCGTAGGGTTAAGGGGGCTAGGGGTCGGAGAGACCCAGTACTTC. This sequence encodes CASSVGLRGLGVGETQYF.

The chain recombines TRBV11-3 with TRBJ2-7, with a tentative D call TRBD1 (6 bases). V was pared by 5 bases and J by 3 bases, with 11 bases between. CDR3 length: 13 amino acids. CDR1 SGHNT and CDR2 YENEEA come from the germline V gene. DNA for the CDR3: TGTGCCAGCAGCGGGGGACACTTCTACGAGCAGTACGTC. It translates to CASSGGHFYEQYV.

For the CDR3, the DNA is TGTGCCAGCTCACCCGAGCCGCGGTCTGGGGCCAACGTCCTGACTTTC. This gives the protein CASSPEPRSGANVLTF. The chain joins TRBV18 to TRBJ2-6; D is unresolved. The CDR3 contains 16 residues. Germline CDR1 and CDR2: KGHSH and LQKENI. The ends were cut back, 3 bases at V and 1 base at J, with 10 bases in the middle.

The chain has TRBV7-3 and TRBJ2-3; 7 bases align to TRBD2. The CDR3 spans 17 residues. Trimming took 2 bases from V and 7 from J; bases not matched to a gene: 15. CDR1 SGHTA and CDR2 FQGTGA come from the germline V gene. The CDR3 spells CASSLGPSLGSGHTQYF. DNA for the CDR3: TGTGCCAGCAGCTTAGGCCCTAGCCTTGGTAGCGGGCATACGCAGTATTTT.

The V call is TRBV7-9, the J call TRBJ2-3; 9 nucleotides match TRBD2. The CDR3 extends over 19 amino acids. CDR1 and CDR2 (germline): SEHNR, FQNEAQ (reference sequence). V shed 5 bases and J 2 bases; nucleotides not matched to a gene: 17. The CDR3: CASSARGVRLAGNTDTQYF. CDR3 DNA: TGTGCCAGCAGCGCCCGCGGGGTGAGGCTAGCGGGAAACACAGATACGCAGTATTTT.

The CDR3 region has the DNA TGTGCCAGCAGCTCAGGGACAGGGCTCGGCAATCAGCCCCAGCATTTT. This sequence encodes CASSSGTGLGNQPQHF. This sequence joins TRBV7-9 and TRBJ1-5, with 9 bases fitting TRBD1. V lost 4 bases, J lost 2 bases, and 6 bases stayed unmatched. Per the germline V gene, CDR1 is SEHNR and CDR2 is FQNEAQ (reference sequence). The length of the CDR3 is 16 residues. The full variable domain, completed using reference TRBV7-9 and TRBJ1-5, is DTGVSQNPRHKITKRGQNVTFRCDPISEHNRLYWYRQTLGQGPEFLTYFQNEAQLEKSRLLSDRFSAERPKGSFSTLEIQRTEQGDSAMYLCASSSGTGLGNQPQHFGDGTRLSIL.

As for this clone: Mismatch with germline at one junction end may stem from a read error. This chain joins TRBV5-1 and TRBJ2-2, with 7 bases that match TRBD1. The CDR3 length is 16 residues. Germline V CDR1 and CDR2: SGHRS, YFSETQ. This chain's CDR3 is CASSRGRQGDTGELFF. DNA for the CDR3: TGTGCCAGCAGCCGCGGACGACAGGGAGATACCGGGGAGCTGTTTTTT.

V gene TRBV25-1 combines with J gene TRBJ2-3; the match to TRBD2 covers 8 bases. Germline CDR1 MGHDK, CDR2 SYGVNS. There are 15 residues in the CDR3. J gave up 5 bases and V 3 bases, and 7 bases lay outside the gene matches. The CDR3 spells CASSDPGGRIDTQYF. In DNA, the CDR3 is TGTGCCAGCAGTGATCCGGGGGGGCGCATAGATACGCAGTATTTT. The complete variable domain, with remaining parts taken from reference TRBV25-1 and TRBJ2-3, reads EADIYQTPRYLVIGTGKKITLECSQTMGHDKMYWYQQDPGMELHLIHYSYGVNSTEKGDLSSESTVSRIRTEHFPLTLESARPSHTSQYLCASSDPGGRIDTQYFGPGTRLTVL.

The V and J genes are TRBV30 and TRBJ1-1, with a possible D match to TRBD1 (5 bases). The germline V gene encodes CDR1 GTSNPN and CDR2 SVGIG (reference sequence). This CDR3 spans 12 amino acids. The V and J ends lost 3 bases and 7 bases respectively, with 12 bases between them. The CDR3: CAWRRGKGEAFF. CDR3 bases: TGTGCCTGGAGAAGGGGAAAAGGTGAAGCTTTCTTT.

Written as DNA, the CDR3 is TGTGCCAGCAGACCGGGACAGGGAGTATGGGGCTACACCTTC. It yields the protein CASRPGQGVWGYTF. The chain joins TRBV6-5 to TRBJ1-2, with TRBD1 identical over 9 bases. Germline V gene sequence: CDR1 MNHEY, CDR2 SVGAGI. This CDR3 region has 14 residues. Unmatched junction bases numbered 10, after V lost 6 bases and J lost 8 bases.

This clone turned up a few times. In the same sample, other DNA sequences code for this CDR3. The chain uses TRBV7-9 and TRBJ2-3, with 8 nucleotides matching TRBD2. Germline V CDR1 and CDR2: SEHNR, FQNEAQ (reference sequence). This CDR3 has 15 amino acids. The trim removed 4 bases at V and 3 bases at J, leaving 6 bases unmatched. Written as DNA, the CDR3 is TGTGCCAGCAGCTCAAGCGGGGGACGGACAGATACGCAGTATTTT. It codes for CASSSSGGRTDTQYF.

This chain uses TRBV19 with TRBJ2-5; TRBD2 might be the D (5 bases). The V and J ends lost 3 bases and 3 bases respectively, with 8 bases between them. Germline values: CDR1 LNHDA, CDR2 SQIVND (reference sequence). This CDR3 has 13 amino acids. CDR3 sequence (DNA): TGTGCCAGTAGTATCTCCGGGAAAGAGACCCAGTACTTC. Translation: CASSISGKETQYF. Full variable domain (missing parts from reference TRBV19 and TRBJ2-5): DGGITQSPKYLFRKEGQNVTLSCEQNLNHDAMYWYRQDPGQGLRLIYYSQIVNDFQKGDIAEGYSVSREKKESFPLTVTSAQKNPTAFYLCASSISGKETQYFGPGTRLLVL.

J is TRBJ2-1 and V is TRBV7-3; TRBD2 matches at 9 bases. Germline CDR1 reads SGHTA; CDR2 reads FQGTGA. CDR3 length: 15 residues. V dropped 2 bases and J dropped 4; count of bases not matched to a gene: 3. CDR3 sequence: CASSLSSGVYNEQFF. In nucleotides, the CDR3 is TGTGCCAGCAGCTTATCTAGCGGGGTTTACAATGAGCAGTTCTTC.